Presented here are 29 T cell receptor beta chains from one specimen sequenced in a study of blood T cell repertoires in COVID-19. The table came from immunoSEQ multiplex PCR; TCRdb's copy has only in-frame clones and leaves some out. The sample carries 90,000 to 100,000 clones, approximately 83% recorded once. The sequenced material came from peripheral blood. The receptors derive from a man aged 60-69 years with acute or convalescent COVID-19.

The rearrangement links TRBV19 to TRBJ1-4, with a possible D match to TRBD1 (5 bases). The germline V and J ends were trimmed by 8 bases and 7 bases, with 17 bases remaining between them. This CDR3 has 14 amino acids. Per germline, CDR1 LNHDA and CDR2 SQIVND (reference sequence). The CDR3, as DNA: TGTGCCAGTTCCTTGGGGCGGCAAAGTGAAAAACTGTTTTTT. Protein sequence: CASSLGRQSEKLFF.

This chain connects TRBV5-6 to TRBJ1-2; D perhaps matches TRBD1 (5 bases). Looked up from germline, CDR1 is SGHDT and CDR2 is YYEEEE. V shed 0 bases and J shed 2 bases, with 8 bases lying between them. This CDR3 contains 14 residues. CDR3: CASSLGGSNYGYTF. Written as DNA, the CDR3 is TGTGCCAGCAGCTTGGGGGGCTCGAACTATGGCTACACCTTC.

The rearrangement links TRBV24-1 to TRBJ2-5; 10 bases line up with TRBD2. The CDR3 is 16 residues long. The germline V gene has CDR1 KGHDR and CDR2 SFDVKD. Trimming at V came to 4 bases and at J to 0 bases, leaving 4 bases not matched to a gene. CDR3 residues: CATSDTSGANQETQYF. CDR3 DNA sequence: TGTGCCACCAGTGACACTAGCGGGGCCAACCAAGAGACCCAGTACTTC.

A few counts support this clone. The J gene is TRBJ2-2, the V gene TRBV7-6, with TRBD1 matching 8 bases. Germline V gene data show CDR1 as SGHVS and CDR2 as FNYEAQ. Trimming took 2 bases from V and 1 from J; bases not matched to a gene: 3. The CDR3 runs 16 residues. The chain's CDR3 is CASSLKGTGNTGELFF. The CDR3 DNA reads as TGTGCCAGCAGCTTAAAAGGGACAGGGAACACCGGGGAGCTGTTTTTT. Based on the CDR3 plus reference TRBV7-6 and TRBJ2-2, the full variable domain is GAGVSQSPRYKVTKRGQDVALRCDPISGHVSLYWYRQALGQGPEFLTYFNYEAQQDKSGLPNDRFSAERPEGSISTLTIQRTEQRDSAMYRCASSLKGTGNTGELFFGEGSRLTVL.

The V and J genes are TRBV11-2 and TRBJ2-5; 9 bases map to TRBD2. CDR3 size: 16 residues. Germline V gene data show CDR1 as SGHAT and CDR2 as FQNNGV. V lost 1 base, J lost 5 bases, and 8 bases stayed unmatched. The CDR3 nucleotides read TGTGCCAGCAGCTTAGGGAGTGGACTAGCGTATGAGACCCAGTACTTC. Translating gives CASSLGSGLAYETQYF.

The chain carries TRBV18 and TRBJ1-2, with D possibly TRBD1 on 5 matching bases. V lost 3 bases and J lost 4, with 12 bases in between. Per germline, CDR1 KGHSH and CDR2 LQKENI. The CDR3 spans 14 residues. Here the CDR3 reads CASSPMTESYGYTF. CDR3 DNA: TGTGCCAGCTCACCCATGACAGAAAGCTATGGCTACACCTTC. Together with reference TRBV18 and TRBJ1-2, the CDR3 gives the full variable domain: NAGVMQNPRHLVRRRGQEARLRCSPMKGHSHVYWYRQLPEEGLKFMVYLQKENIIDESGMPKERFSAEFPKEGPSILRIQQVVRGDSAAYFCASSPMTESYGYTFGSGTRLTVV.

The V gene is TRBV5-1, the J gene TRBJ1-1; D gene ambiguous. The CDR3 length is 15 residues. Germline V CDR1 and CDR2: SGHRS, YFSETQ. Trimming removed 4 bases at V and 7 bases at J, with 20 bases between. The CDR3 loop reads CASSNPNTLGSEAFF. For the CDR3, the DNA is TGCGCCAGCAGCAACCCTAATACCTTGGGGAGTGAAGCTTTCTTT.

This chain joins TRBV4-1 and TRBJ2-3; the match to TRBD1 covers 11 bases. CDR1 MGHRA and CDR2 YSYEKL come from the germline V gene. V shed 3 bases, J shed 5 bases, and the junction held 10 bases outside the gene matches. CDR3 size: 17 residues. The CDR3 sequence is CASSHPDRGRSGDTQYF. CDR3 sequence (DNA): TGCGCCAGCAGCCATCCGGACAGGGGGCGAAGTGGAGATACGCAGTATTTT.

As DNA, the CDR3 is TGCGCCAGCAGCCAAGATTGGGCAGGGTATGAAAAACTGTTTTTT. This translates into CASSQDWAGYEKLFF. V and J are TRBV4-1 and TRBJ1-4; D is possibly TRBD1 (5 bases). V lost 0 bases to trimming and J lost 6 bases, with 11 bases between them. CDR1 MGHRA and CDR2 YSYEKL come from the germline V gene. This CDR3 comprises 15 residues.

This rearrangement joins TRBV18 to TRBJ2-7; 7 bases fit TRBD1. The V segment lost 6 bases and the J segment 5 bases; nucleotides outside the gene matches: 4. CDR1 and CDR2 from the germline V gene are KGHSH and LQKENI. The CDR3 is 12 amino acids. This CDR3 reads CASSKGANEQYF. The CDR3 DNA reads TGTGCCAGCTCGAAGGGGGCCAACGAGCAGTACTTC. Full variable domain (missing parts from reference TRBV18 and TRBJ2-7): NAGVMQNPRHLVRRRGQEARLRCSPMKGHSHVYWYRQLPEEGLKFMVYLQKENIIDESGMPKERFSAEFPKEGPSILRIQQVVRGDSAAYFCASSKGANEQYFGPGTRLTVT.

V and J are TRBV19 and TRBJ1-4; 8 bases align to TRBD1. V lost 9 bases, J lost 4 bases, and 4 bases stayed unmatched. The CDR3 consists of 13 residues. Germline assignment: CDR1 LNHDA and CDR2 SQIVND (reference sequence). The CDR3 DNA follows: TGTGCCAGCGCACAGGGGGTTAATGAAAAACTGTTTTTT. Protein product: CASAQGVNEKLFF.

The chain is built from TRBV28 and TRBJ2-7; TRBD1 matches 7 bases. V dropped 6 bases and J dropped 3; count of bases not matched to a gene: 8. The V gene's germline CDR1 is MDHEN and CDR2 SYDVKM. The CDR3 covers 14 residues. For the CDR3, the DNA is TGTGCCAGCAGCCCCGGGACAGCCCACTACGAGCAGTACTTC. It specifies CASSPGTAHYEQYF.

The J gene is TRBJ1-2, the V gene TRBV6-2 or TRBV6-3, with D hard to call. CDR1 is MNHEY, CDR2 SVGEGT, per germline. Between the trimmed V and J ends, which lost 5 bases and 4 bases, there was a span of 14 bases. The CDR3 spans 14 residues. The CDR3 here is CASSIPAGSYGYTF. As DNA, the CDR3 is TGTGCCAGCAGTATCCCCGCCGGGTCCTATGGCTACACCTTC.

The genes are TRBV2 and TRBJ1-2; perhaps TRBD1 as D (6 bases). The length of the CDR3 is 13 residues. V was clipped by 6 bases and J by 8 bases, with 16 bases between them. The germline V gene has CDR1 SNHLY and CDR2 FYNNEI. The CDR3 DNA follows: TGTGCCAGCAGCCCAGGACAGACCCCGGGCTACACCTTC. The encoded protein is CASSPGQTPGYTF.

This clone was counted a few times. The sample carries other DNA sequences with the same CDR3. This sequence joins TRBV29-1 and TRBJ1-2; D ambiguous. This CDR3 has 11 residues. Germline V gene lookup returns CDR1 SQVTM and CDR2 ANQGSEA. Trimming pared 4 bases from V and 3 bases from J, leaving 6 bases between. CDR3 DNA: TGCAGCGTTGGCGGGGACTATGGCTACACCTTC. Translation gives CSVGGDYGYTF.

The chain recombines TRBV14 with TRBJ1-6; D remains ambiguous. Trimming removed 1 base from V and 9 bases from J, with 16 bases in between. This CDR3 has 16 amino acids. Germline lookup yields CDR1 SGHDN and CDR2 FVKESK. The chain's CDR3 is CASSQVGFTGGSPLHF. Here the CDR3 DNA reads TGTGCCAGCAGCCAAGTAGGCTTCACGGGAGGTTCACCCCTCCACTTT.

V usage is TRBV6-4 and J usage is TRBJ2-1, with 13 bases fitting TRBD2. This CDR3 has 15 amino acids. Germline V lookup: CDR1 MRHNA, CDR2 SNTAGT. V dropped 5 bases and J dropped 10; count of bases not matched to a gene: 8. The CDR3 region has the DNA TGTGCCAGCAGTCGCACTAGCGGGGGGGCCTTGGAGCAGTTCTTC. This translates into CASSRTSGGALEQFF.

This chain uses TRBV18 with TRBJ2-7; 7 positions match TRBD2. Trimming took 0 bases from V and 6 from J; bases not matched to a gene: 2. This CDR3 region has 13 residues. CDR1 is KGHSH, CDR2 LQKENI, per germline. CDR3 amino acids: CASSPPGGFEQYF. The CDR3 region has the DNA TGTGCCAGCTCACCACCGGGGGGGTTCGAGCAGTACTTC.

This clone was seen only a few times. The chain combines TRBV19 with TRBJ1-6, with 10 bases matching TRBD1. Germline CDR1 LNHDA, CDR2 SQIVND (reference sequence). V lost 3 bases and J lost 7; bases outside the gene matches: 3. The CDR3 totals 15 residues. The CDR3 DNA reads TGTGCCAGTAGTATCCGGGACAGGGGAAATTCACCCCTCCACTTT. Its translation is CASSIRDRGNSPLHF.

The chain is built from TRBV15 and TRBJ1-2, with 11 bases that match TRBD1. Germline loops: CDR1 LNHNV, CDR2 YYDKDF (reference sequence). After removal of 3 bases from V and 1 base from J, the junction contained 7 bases not matched to a gene. CDR3 length: 17 amino acids. The CDR3 sequence is CATSSGGQGAYNYGYTF. Written as DNA, the CDR3 is TGTGCCACCAGCAGCGGTGGACAGGGGGCTTATAACTATGGCTACACCTTC.

V gene TRBV10-1 combines with J gene TRBJ2-7, with 7 positions matching TRBD1. Germline V lookup: CDR1 WNHNN, CDR2 SYGVQD (reference sequence). The J segment lost 4 bases and the V segment lost 6 bases, leaving 6 bases of the junction unmatched. This CDR3 contains 13 residues. In nucleotides, the CDR3 is TGCGCCAGCAGCCCAGGGGGTCGGTACGAGCAGTACTTC. This gives the protein CASSPGGRYEQYF.

This clone was counted between two and nine times. The CDR3 DNA reads as TGTGCCAGTGCATTACAGGGCTCTAATGAAAAACTGTTTTTT. This translates into CASALQGSNEKLFF. The chain recombines TRBV6-5 with TRBJ1-4; possible D gene TRBD1, 6 bases. Germline V gene data show CDR1 as MNHEY and CDR2 as SVGAGI. V lost 9 bases to trimming and J lost 3 bases, with 14 bases between them. CDR3 size: 14 residues.

This clone appeared a few times. The rearrangement links TRBV6-5 to TRBJ2-5; 10 bases align to TRBD2. Germline V gene sequence: CDR1 MNHEY, CDR2 SVGAGI. The V and J ends lost 6 bases and 4 bases, in that order; junction bases with no gene match: 8. There are 15 residues in the CDR3. For the CDR3, the DNA is TGTGCCAGCAGGGTACTAGCGGGGTTGTCAGAGACCCAGTACTTC. Its protein is CASRVLAGLSETQYF.

The chain links TRBV5-4 to TRBJ2-3; 10 nucleotides match TRBD2. V was pared by 0 bases and J by 6 bases, with 7 bases of the junction left unmatched. CDR1 SGHNT and CDR2 YYREEE come from the germline V gene (reference sequence). This CDR3 is built from 16 residues. In DNA form, the CDR3 reads TGTGCCAGCAGCTTGGCCGGTAGCGGGGGGATCGATACGCAGTATTTT. This encodes CASSLAGSGGIDTQYF.

The chain is built from TRBV7-2 and TRBJ1-1, with TRBD1 matching 7 bases. Germline V lookup: CDR1 SGHTA, CDR2 FQGNSA. Unmatched junction bases numbered 5, after V lost 3 bases and J lost 7 bases. CDR3 length: 13 amino acids. The CDR3 region is CASSFTGAVEAFF. In DNA form, the CDR3 reads TGTGCCAGCAGCTTCACAGGGGCGGTTGAAGCTTTCTTT.

This clone occurred a few times. This chain joins TRBV6-2 or TRBV6-3 and TRBJ1-2; D is uncertain. CDR1 is MNHEY and CDR2 is SVGEGT in the germline V gene. Trimming removed 6 bases from V and 2 bases from J, with 16 bases in between. This CDR3 region has 15 residues. The CDR3, as DNA: TGTGCCAGCAGCCTTCGCACAGACCAGAACTATGGCTACACCTTC. It yields the protein CASSLRTDQNYGYTF.

The rearrangement joins TRBV6-5 to TRBJ1-2; D possibly corresponds to TRBD1 (5 bases). Trimming stripped 5 bases from V and 3 bases from J, with 16 bases between. CDR1 MNHEY and CDR2 SVGAGI come from the germline V gene. CDR3 size: 15 residues. This chain's CDR3 is CASSLYQGDYYGYTF. The CDR3 DNA is TGTGCCAGCAGTCTCTACCAGGGCGACTACTATGGCTACACCTTC.

The J gene is TRBJ1-5, the V gene TRBV2; D may be TRBD1 (5 bases). V shed 6 bases and J shed 5 bases, with 8 bases lying between them. Germline CDR1 is SNHLY and CDR2 is FYNNEI. This CDR3 contains 12 residues. The CDR3 nucleotides are TGTGCCAGCAGAGGGGATGATCAGCCCCAGCATTTT. This gives the protein CASRGDDQPQHF.

CDR3: CASSPNTGDLDNEQFF. For the CDR3, the DNA is TGTGCCAGCAGTCCGAACACGGGGGACTTGGACAATGAGCAGTTCTTC. The chain joins TRBV11-2 to TRBJ2-1, with a possible D match to TRBD2 (6 bases). CDR1 and CDR2 from the germline V gene are SGHAT and FQNNGV. Trimming stripped 6 bases from V and 5 bases from J, with 20 bases between. This CDR3 comprises 16 residues.